The source of this TCR beta chain is a study of regulatory T cells in long-lasting Graves disease. The time point was: newly diagnosed GD, antithyroid drugs for less than 3 months. PBMC RNA served as the TCR library source. For TCR beta, libraries came from iRepertoire HTBI primers and Arm-PCR of CDR3 regions. MiXCR, run by TCRdb on the multiplex PCR reads, gives a single entry per CDR3 protein. The sample has 440,000 or so distinct CDR3 sequences; roughly 17% are singletons. This clonotype was found a few times. The germline V gene encodes CDR1 SGHNT and CDR2 YYREEE (reference sequence). The V and J ends lost 0 bases and 4 bases, in that order; junction bases with no gene match: 13. The CDR3 covers 18 residues. This sample was shared with a second study, whose subject was T cells in Graves' hyperthyroidism and ophthalmopathy. Turning to that study: HTBI primers drove first-round RT-PCR of the TCR CDR3.

The receptor's source is a woman in her twenties or thirties with Graves disease. The specimen comprised peripheral blood mononuclear cells (PBMCs), sampled at new diagnosis, from a patient treated with antithyroid drugs. The J gene is TRBJ1-1, the V gene TRBV5-4, with 9 bases matching TRBD1. The CDR3 nucleotides read TGTGCCAGCAGCTTGGCCGGAGGGGTAGGGACAGGGATCACTGAAGCTTTCTTT. Protein product: CASSLAGGVGTGITEAFF.